Following are 6 T cell receptor beta chains from one sample sequenced in a study of T cell clonality in common variable immunodeficiency. Clones were read by immunoSEQ multiplex PCR, and TCRdb kept only the in-frame ones, dropping some. The sample offers approximately 42,000 clones and no singletons, the top ten holding more than 1.2%. The sequencing input was peripheral blood mononuclear cells. Every receptor here comes from a person aged 18-70 years in good health.

In its sample, this clone was seen many times. The read falls 3 residues short of the CDR3 end, and the missing part is taken from the germline J gene. This rearrangement joins TRBV20-1 to TRBJ2-3; 8 nucleotides match TRBD2. The CDR3 runs 18 residues. Germline V lookup: CDR1 DFQATT, CDR2 SNEGSKA (reference sequence). V gave up 3 bases and J gave up 0 bases; unmatched junction bases: 14. The CDR3 loop is CSAREPSGTRFSTDTQYF. The sequenced part of the CDR3 DNA is TGCAGTGCTAGGGAGCCTTCCGGGACTAGATTTAGCACAGATACG.

Many counts were recorded for this clone. The CDR3 end falls 3 residues outside the read, so it is completed with the germline J gene. This sequence joins TRBV28 and TRBJ2-5; D is unclear. Germline V gene sequence: CDR1 MDHEN, CDR2 SYDVKM. V dropped 5 bases and J dropped 4 bases, with 11 bases sitting between them. The length of the CDR3 is 13 residues. The CDR3 sequence: CASSLSDRETQYF. CDR3 DNA, as far as it was read: TGTGCCAGCAGTCTCAGCGATCGAGAGACC.

This clone was counted many times. The CDR3 is cut off 3 residues early in the read; its end comes from the germline J gene. The rearrangement uses TRBV4-1 and TRBJ1-3; D remains ambiguous. V lost 0 bases to trimming and J lost 4 bases, with 13 bases between them. CDR3 length: 16 residues. Germline CDR1 is MGHRA and CDR2 is YSYEKL. The CDR3 DNA, read in part, is TGCGCCAGCAGCCAAGATAGTGCTTTTCGAGGAAACACC. This sequence encodes CASSQDSAFRGNT. The entire CDR3 is CASSQDSAFRGNTIYF.

This clone was found many times. The read ends 3 residues early relative to the CDR3; the germline J gene fills the gap. This sequence joins TRBV7-3 and TRBJ2-7; 8 bases align to TRBD1. Germline V lookup: CDR1 SGHTA, CDR2 FQGTGA. The length of the CDR3 is 16 residues. V lost 1 base to trimming and J lost 5 bases; unmatched junction nucleotides: 10. The DNA read from the CDR3 is TGTGCCAGCAGCTTAAATGGGAGACAGGGGACCGACGAG. This codes for CASSLNGRQGTDE. From start to end, the CDR3 is CASSLNGRQGTDEQYF.

This clone occurred many times. The CDR3 extends 3 residues past the end of the read, so its final part is completed from the germline J gene. The V and J genes are TRBV7-3 and TRBJ2-3, with 10 nucleotides matching TRBD2. The CDR3 has 16 amino acids. CDR1 and CDR2 from the germline V gene are SGHTA and FQGTGA. Losses at the gene ends were 3 bases for V and 0 bases for J; bases not matched to a gene: 3. The DNA read from the CDR3 is TGTGCCAGCAGCTTGACTAGCGGGCAAAGCACAGATACG. It translates to CASSLTSGQSTDT. The CDR3 reads in full as CASSLTSGQSTDTQYF. The full variable domain, its missing parts supplied by reference TRBV7-3 and TRBJ2-3, is GAGVSQTPSNKVTEKGKYVELRCDPISGHTALYWYRQSLGQGPEFLIYFQGTGAADDSGLPNDRFFAVRPEGSVSTLKIQRTERGDSAVYLCASSLTSGQSTDTQYFGPGTRLTVL.

This clone was counted only a few times. The read comes to an end 3 residues before the CDR3 does, leaving the germline J gene to fill in the end. The J gene is TRBJ2-7, the V gene TRBV7-6; possible D gene TRBD2, 6 bases. The V end lost 5 bases, the J end lost 2 bases, and 16 bases lay between the germline ends. The CDR3 sequence is 15 residues long. The germline V gene encodes CDR1 SGHVS and CDR2 FNYEAQ. Here the CDR3 reads CASSQAPSGPYEQYF. The CDR3 bases that were read are TGTGCCAGCAGCCAGGCTCCGAGCGGGCCCTACGAG.